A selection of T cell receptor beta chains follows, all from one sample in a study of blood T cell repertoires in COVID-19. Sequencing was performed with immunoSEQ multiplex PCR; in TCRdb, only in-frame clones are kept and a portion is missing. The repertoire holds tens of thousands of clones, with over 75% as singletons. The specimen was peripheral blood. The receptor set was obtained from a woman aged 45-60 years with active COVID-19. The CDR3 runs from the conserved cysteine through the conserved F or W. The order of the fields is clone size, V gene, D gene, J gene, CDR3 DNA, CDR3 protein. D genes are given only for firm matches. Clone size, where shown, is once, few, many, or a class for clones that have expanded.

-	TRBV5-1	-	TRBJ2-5	TGCGCCAGCAGCTACCAGGGGAGAGTAGAGACCCAGTACTTC	CASSYQGRVETQYF
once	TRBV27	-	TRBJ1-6	TGTGCCAGCAGTTTTATCGAGGGTTATAATTCACCCCTCCACTTT	CASSFIEGYNSPLHF
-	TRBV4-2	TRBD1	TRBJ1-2	TGTGCCAGCAGCCAAGAGGGACAGTCCGACTATGGCTACACCTTC	CASSQEGQSDYGYTF
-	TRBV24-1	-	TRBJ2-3	TGTGCCACCAGGGACGGAGCGGAAAGGACAGATACGCAGTATTTT	CATRDGAERTDTQYF
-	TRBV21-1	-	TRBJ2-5	TGTGCCAGCAGAGCAGGGGGCGGAGGTGAGACCCAGTACTTC	CASRAGGGGETQYF
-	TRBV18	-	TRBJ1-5	TGTGCCAGCTCACCGTTCGCAGATTATAGCAATCAGCCCCAGCATTTT	CASSPFADYSNQPQHF
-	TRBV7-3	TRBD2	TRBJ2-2	TGTGCCAGCAGCTTAAGTTGGCGGGAGGGGAACACCGGGGAGCTGTTTTTT	CASSLSWREGNTGELFF
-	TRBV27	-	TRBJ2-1	TGTGCCAGCAGTTTATCGTGGACGGGAAGTCGCAATGAGCAGTTCTTC	CASSLSWTGSRNEQFF
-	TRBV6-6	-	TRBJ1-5	TGTGCCAGCAGTTACCCGGGGTATTCGGGCAATCAGCCCCAGCATTTT	CASSYPGYSGNQPQHF
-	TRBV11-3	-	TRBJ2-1	TGTGCCAGCAGCTTCAGGGGTGGGAATGAGCAGTTCTTC	CASSFRGGNEQFF
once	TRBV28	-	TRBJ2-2	TGTGCCAGCACCGGGAAGTTCGGGAGGAACACCGGGGAGCTGTTTTTT	CASTGKFGRNTGELFF
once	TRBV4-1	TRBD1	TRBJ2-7	TGCGCCAGCAGCCAAGAAAGGGGGCTGAGGGAGCAGTACTTC	CASSQERGLREQYF
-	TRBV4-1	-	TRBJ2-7	TGCGCCAGCAGCCAAGCTTTAAACCTAGACCTATCCTACGAGCAGTACTTC	CASSQALNLDLSYEQYF
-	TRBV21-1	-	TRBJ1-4	TGTGCCAGCAGCAAAGTCATTAGGGGCCCAGCAACTAATGAAAAACTGTTTTTT	CASSKVIRGPATNEKLFF
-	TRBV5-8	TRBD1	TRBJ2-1	TGTGCCAGCAGCTCTACAGGGGGAGCCTACAATGAGCAGTTCTTC	CASSSTGGAYNEQFF
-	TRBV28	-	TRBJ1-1	TGTGCCAGCCCCGACAGGAACATGAACACTGAAGCTTTCTTT	CASPDRNMNTEAFF
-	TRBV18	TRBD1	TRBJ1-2	TGTGCCAGCTCACCTCCCGGGACAGGGAGCTATGGCTACACCTTC	CASSPPGTGSYGYTF